The 7 T cell receptor beta chains below all came from one sample that was sequenced in a study of blood T cells in healthy people across ages. A sample-barcoded 5' primer and a J-beta primer mix were used in a second PCR of roughly 7 to 12 cycles. TCRdb re-derived calls from the 5' RACE reads in MiXCR, one entry per CDR3 protein. Seen here are about 670,000 distinct CDR3 sequences, approximately 40% observed once, and the top ten hold 25% to 30%. Sequenced material: blood. The receptors originated from an elderly man in good health.

The V call is TRBV7-2, the J call TRBJ2-2, with D possibly being TRBD2 (5 bases). Germline V CDR1 and CDR2: SGHTA, FQGNSA. There are 16 residues in the CDR3. Trimming took off 1 base at V and 5 bases at J, with 14 bases between the two ends. CDR3 amino acids: CASSLVAGYSTGELFF. Here the CDR3 DNA reads TGTGCCAGCAGCTTAGTCGCGGGTTACAGTACCGGGGAGCTGTTTTTT. Combining the CDR3 with reference TRBV7-2 and TRBJ2-2 gives the whole variable domain GAGVSQSPSNKVTEKGKDVELRCDPISGHTALYWYRQSLGQGLEFLIYFQGNSAPDKSGLPSDRFSAERTGGSVSTLTIQRTQQEDSAVYLCASSLVAGYSTGELFFGEGSRLTVL.

This clonotype was seen more than once but under ten times. This chain connects TRBV12-3 or TRBV12-4 to TRBJ2-5, with a weak D call TRBD2 (7 bases). Trimming removed 4 bases at V and 11 bases at J, with 14 bases between. CDR3 size: 12 residues. CDR3 in amino acids: CASSSGAGEQYF. CDR3 nucleotide sequence: TGTGCCAGCAGTTCGGGGGCGGGAGAGCAGTACTTC.

The chain employs TRBV7-9 and TRBJ2-3; the D is unclear. Germline assignment: CDR1 SEHNR and CDR2 FQNEAQ (reference sequence). Trimming pared 2 bases from V and 5 bases from J, leaving 14 bases between. CDR3 size: 15 residues. The CDR3 DNA reads as TGTGCCAGCAGCTTAAAAGGAACAGTTCTAGATACGCAGTATTTT. This gives the protein CASSLKGTVLDTQYF.

This clonotype was seen many times. The J gene is TRBJ2-7, the V gene TRBV29-1; D may correspond to TRBD1 or TRBD2 (5 bases each). Germline V gene lookup returns CDR1 SQVTM and CDR2 ANQGSEA. CDR3 length: 12 amino acids. Trimming took off 7 bases at V and 3 bases at J, with 13 bases between the two ends. CDR3 loop: CSDRDQIYEQYF. The DNA of the CDR3 is TGCAGCGATCGGGACCAAATCTACGAGCAGTACTTC.

This sequence joins TRBV5-1 and TRBJ2-1; weak D call: TRBD2 (5 bases). V dropped 0 bases and J dropped 4 bases, with 20 bases sitting between them. Germline CDR1 and CDR2: SGHRS and YFSETQ. CDR3 length: 18 residues. The CDR3 nucleotides read TGCGCCAGCAGCTTGGCCCCTACTAGTCGGGGTCCATACAATGAGCAGTTCTTC. Translation: CASSLAPTSRGPYNEQFF.

The chain uses TRBV11-3 and TRBJ2-1, with 7 bases matching TRBD1. The CDR3 sequence is 13 residues long. Germline CDR1 SGHNT, CDR2 YENEEA. V lost 5 bases and J lost 12; bases outside the gene matches: 10. The CDR3 spells CASSVGWAGGQFF. The CDR3 DNA is TGTGCCAGCAGCGTAGGTTGGGCAGGGGGGCAGTTCTTC. The full variable domain, its missing parts supplied by reference TRBV11-3 and TRBJ2-1, is EAGVVQSPRYKIIEKKQPVAFWCNPISGHNTLYWYLQNLGQGPELLIRYENEEAVDDSQLPKDRFSAERLKGVDSTLKIQPAELGDSAVYLCASSVGWAGGQFFGPGTRLTVL.

This clonotype was observed a single time. This rearrangement joins TRBV7-8 to TRBJ2-5; 10 bases are shared with TRBD2. The J call may be in error: the DNA end matches TRBJ2-7 better. Per germline, CDR1 SGHVS and CDR2 FQNEAQ. The length of the CDR3 is 15 residues. The CDR3 region has the DNA TGTGCCAGCAGCAGTCAAGCGGGAGGGCCTTACGAGCAGTACTTC. It translates to CASSSQAGGPYEQYF.